The entry that follows covers one TCR beta chain sequence. This clonotype was seen more than once but under ten times. Its antigen specificity is not known. No qualities accompany the bases; no much larger clone lies one base away. V drops 1 base and J drops 6 bases, leaving 12 bases in between. From its cysteine to its phenylalanine, the CDR3 spans 14 amino acids. Of the read, only the CDR3 DNA is kept; its 42 bases are in frame from base 1. This entry is derived from a study of early T cells in non-severe SARS-CoV-2 infection (dated by TCRdb to the early 2020s). Broadly, across the study: Because TCR sequencing was done on bulk RNA from unsorted whole blood, the alpha and beta chains could not be paired.

The library was prepared using 5' RACE. The reads were generated on a NextSeq 500. In the TCR library protocol, unique molecular identifiers were attached to individual cDNA molecules to correct for PCR bias and sequencing error. Both TCR alpha and beta chains were sequenced, and tight co-correlation was observed between alpha and beta sequence abundances in each sample. Concerning the study's data processing: Decombinator V4 was used to annotate the V gene, J gene and CDR3 of the TCR sequences. Expanded TCRs were defined as changing significantly between any two time points under a Poisson model with p below 0.0001. TCR abundances were normalised to the total number of TCRs sequenced in each sample and reported as counts per million. TRAV1-2 paired with TRAJ12, TRAJ20 or TRAJ33 defined MAIT TCRs, while TRAV10 paired with TRAJ18 defined iNKT TCRs. A search of VDJdb, accessed on 1 November 2021, was run for TCRs annotated to CMV, EBV and SARS-CoV-2, with TCRs annotated for multiple antigens excluded. TCRdb passed the public sequencing reads through fastp at Q25 and MiXCR, retaining productive beta sequences. Rows are combined by CDR3 protein, so each entry shows the most common genes and DNA. These V and J calls derive from TCRdb rather than the authors' analysis. A total of roughly 46,000 distinct CDR3 sequences appear in this sample, 5.4% of them only once. The ten largest clonotypes hold approximately 5.6% of the sample.

A case-control design nested within a healthcare worker cohort in London, UK, was used, with weekly nasopharyngeal swab PCR tests and blood sampling performed. Healthcare workers were recruited during the week of the UK lockdown, between 23 and 31 March 2020, and followed weekly for up to about 15 weeks. The paper's findings and limits, for the study overall: VDJdb matching was skewed toward anti-spike CD8 responses, so virus-specific expansions were likely underestimated and private and CD4 specificities were missed.

This receptor was identified in an adult who was a healthcare worker with PCR-confirmed SARS-CoV-2 infection or an uninfected control (not recorded which). The chain joins TRBV12-3 or TRBV12-4 to TRBJ1-1; the D segment cannot be called with confidence. The sequencing here drew on whole blood, taken at baseline. CDR3 protein: CASSLEGWAAEAFF. The bases are TGTGCCAGCAGTTTAGAGGGATGGGCCGCTGAAGCTTTCTTT.